Shown below are 4 T cell receptor beta chains from a single sample sequenced in a study of PD-1 blockade in classical Hodgkin lymphoma. Clones were sequenced by immunoSEQ multiplex PCR, and TCRdb holds only the in-frame ones, with some missing. The data hold more than 8,000 clones, with roughly 80% observed a single time. Indicated time point: cycle 4 day 1 (C4D1), after less than 7 weeks of nivolumab. Brentuximab vedotin exposure varied among the patients, all of whom had relapsed after autologous stem cell transplantation. From thawed PBMCs, magnetic negative selection was used to isolate the CD8+ T cells. Sequencing used CD8+ T cells from blood, obtained before the fourth cycle of nivolumab. The receptors derive from a human donor with classical Hodgkin lymphoma.

This rearrangement joins TRBV9 to TRBJ2-7; D is undetermined. V lost 0 bases and J lost 1, with 8 bases in between. Germline V gene sequence: CDR1 SGDLS, CDR2 YYNGEE. This CDR3 has 14 amino acids. This chain's CDR3 is CASSVDPGSYEQYF. The CDR3 DNA reads as TGTGCCAGCAGCGTAGATCCAGGATCCTACGAGCAGTACTTC. Full variable domain (missing parts from reference TRBV9 and TRBJ2-7): DSGVTQTPKHLITATGQRVTLRCSPRSGDLSVYWYQQSLDQGLQFLIQYYNGEERAKGNILERFSAQQFPDLHSELNLSSLELGDSALYFCASSVDPGSYEQYFGPGTRLTVT.

V gene TRBV6-4 combines with J gene TRBJ2-1, with a tentative D call TRBD2 (6 bases). Trimming took off 3 bases at V and 3 bases at J, with 9 bases between the two ends. Germline V gene data show CDR1 as MRHNA and CDR2 as SNTAGT. The CDR3 runs 14 residues. Here the CDR3 reads CASSEYGGYNEQFF. The CDR3 DNA reads as TGTGCCAGCAGTGAATACGGGGGCTACAATGAGCAGTTCTTC.

In this sample, this clone turned up once. The chain employs TRBV6-1 and TRBJ2-1, with 7 bases fitting TRBD2. CDR1 and CDR2 (germline): MNHNS, SASEGT. The length of the CDR3 is 17 residues. The trim removed 0 bases at V and 0 bases at J, leaving 5 bases unmatched. The CDR3 nucleotides are TGTGCCAGCAGTGAAGCACCTCTAGCGGTCTCCTACAATGAGCAGTTCTTC. Encoded protein: CASSEAPLAVSYNEQFF.

The chain couples TRBV6-6 to TRBJ2-3, with D uncertain. Germline CDR1 MNHNY, CDR2 SVGAGI (reference sequence). The CDR3 totals 12 residues. The V and J ends lost 7 bases and 0 bases respectively, with 5 bases between them. The CDR3 here is CASTSSTDTQYF. CDR3 DNA sequence: TGTGCCAGCACCTCTAGCACAGATACGCAGTATTTT.